Shown below are 18 T cell receptor beta chains from a single sample sequenced in a study of cytomegalovirus exposure and HLA in healthy donors. Vbeta (60) and Jbeta (13) primers were used in the PCR. The method was immunoSEQ multiplex PCR; TCRdb's version includes in-frame clones alone and lacks a portion of them. The table lists tens of thousands of clones, 80% of them singletons, with 20% to 25% in the top ten. Source material: PBMCs. The receptors shown here come from a woman aged 50 to 60 in good health and CMV-seropositive.

The chain couples TRBV30 to TRBJ1-5, with D possibly matching TRBD1 (6 bases). The germline CDR1 and CDR2 sequences are GTSNPN and SVGIG (reference sequence). V dropped 0 bases and J dropped 6 bases, with 12 bases sitting between them. CDR3 length: 14 amino acids. The CDR3 region is CAWSVGGKGQPQHF. DNA of the CDR3: TGTGCCTGGAGTGTAGGGGGAAAGGGTCAGCCCCAGCATTTT.

The rearrangement joins TRBV7-3 to TRBJ2-7, with 7 bases aligning to TRBD2. J was trimmed by 4 bases and V by 1 base; bases with no gene match: 7. This CDR3 region has 15 residues. Per the germline V gene, CDR1 is SGHTA and CDR2 is FQGTGA. The CDR3 here is CASSLSGSGTYEQYV. In DNA form, the CDR3 reads TGTGCCAGCAGCTTAAGCGGGAGCGGGACGTACGAGCAGTACGTC.

V is TRBV5-1 and J is TRBJ1-1; the D is unclear. CDR1 SGHRS and CDR2 YFSETQ come from the germline V gene. Trimming removed 4 bases from V and 4 bases from J, with 14 bases in between. The CDR3 runs to 14 residues. CDR3 nucleotides: TGCGCCAGCAGCATGACGGGCGAGGGCACTGAAGCTTTCTTT. It codes for CASSMTGEGTEAFF.

This clone has just a few counts. The rearrangement uses TRBV5-1 and TRBJ2-5; TRBD2 matches 7 bases. The CDR3 covers 15 residues. CDR1 SGHRS and CDR2 YFSETQ come from the germline V gene. The V and J ends lost 4 bases and 2 bases, in that order; junction bases with no gene match: 8. The CDR3: CASSPRPGLQETQYF. The DNA for the CDR3 is TGCGCCAGCAGCCCCCGACCGGGACTACAAGAGACCCAGTACTTC.

CDR3 protein: CASSWTGETEAFF. For the CDR3, the DNA is TGTGCCAGCAGTTGGACAGGGGAGACTGAAGCTTTCTTT. J is TRBJ1-1 and V is TRBV6-5; TRBD1 agrees at 9 bases. V gave up 4 bases and J gave up 5 bases; unmatched junction bases: 2. Germline-derived CDR1 and CDR2 are MNHEY and SVGAGI. This CDR3 is 13 amino acids long.

V usage is TRBV5-6 and J usage is TRBJ1-4; the match to TRBD1 covers 10 bases. J gave up 7 bases and V 6 bases, and 9 bases lay outside the gene matches. CDR3 length equals 15 residues. Germline V gene data show CDR1 as SGHDT and CDR2 as YYEEEE. The CDR3 DNA sequence: TGTGCCAGCACCTCCGGGACAGGGGCCGGTGAAAAACTGTTTTTT. Translated: CASTSGTGAGEKLFF.

V gene TRBV29-1 combines with J gene TRBJ1-2; D perhaps matches TRBD1 (5 bases). Trimming pared 3 bases from V and 2 bases from J, leaving 13 bases between. The CDR3 runs 14 residues. The germline V gene encodes CDR1 SQVTM and CDR2 ANQGSEA. CDR3 amino acids: CSVEKAGENYGYTF. The DNA of the CDR3 is TGCAGCGTTGAGAAGGCGGGGGAGAACTATGGCTACACCTTC.

The genes are TRBV19 and TRBJ2-5; D unclear. V was clipped by 6 bases and J by 1 base, with 9 bases between them. CDR3 size: 13 residues. Per the germline V gene, CDR1 is LNHDA and CDR2 is SQIVND (reference sequence). The CDR3 DNA follows: TGTGCCAGTAGCCGAGCACTCCAAGAGACCCAGTACTTC. This gives the protein CASSRALQETQYF.

The chain links TRBV2 to TRBJ2-7, with D perhaps TRBD1 (6 bases). The V and J ends lost 6 bases and 5 bases respectively, with 17 bases between them. Germline V gene lookup returns CDR1 SNHLY and CDR2 FYNNEI. The CDR3 sequence is 14 residues long. CDR3 in DNA: TGTGCCAGCAGGACCGACAGGTACGTGGACGAGCAGTACTTC. As protein: CASRTDRYVDEQYF.

The chain joins TRBV9 to TRBJ1-2, with 8 bases that match TRBD1. CDR3 length: 15 residues. J lost 4 bases, V lost 5 bases, and 10 bases had no gene match. Germline V gives CDR1 SGDLS, CDR2 YYNGEE. CDR3 nucleotides: TGTGCCAGCAGTCCAGGGGGCGCAGGAGCCTATGGCTACACCTTC. Protein product: CASSPGGAGAYGYTF.

The genes are TRBV9 and TRBJ2-3; D remains unclear. Germline CDR1 reads SGDLS; CDR2 reads YYNGEE. The CDR3 is made up of 15 amino acids. Between the trimmed V and J ends, which lost 3 bases and 0 bases, there was a span of 11 bases. The CDR3, as DNA: TGTGCCAGCAGCGCTTGGCTGTCGAGCACAGATACGCAGTATTTT. Translating it yields CASSAWLSSTDTQYF.

V and J are TRBV9 and TRBJ1-1; D is unclear. CDR1 SGDLS and CDR2 YYNGEE come from the germline V gene. Trimming left V 4 bases short and J 3 bases short, with 22 bases between. The CDR3 is 17 amino acids. As DNA, the CDR3 is TGTGCCAGCAGCCCCCGCGGGGTTAATTTATTTGACACTGAAGCTTTCTTT. It translates to CASSPRGVNLFDTEAFF.

CDR3 protein: CASSDWGRDEQYF. The CDR3 bases are TGTGCCAGCAGTGATTGGGGGCGCGACGAGCAGTACTTC. V usage is TRBV2 and J usage is TRBJ2-7, with TRBD1 as a possible D gene (6 bases). V lost 3 bases and J lost 5, with 11 bases in between. This CDR3 spans 13 amino acids. Germline values: CDR1 SNHLY, CDR2 FYNNEI.

This CDR3 reads CASSFDQQGTEAFF. CDR3 sequence (DNA): TGTGCCAGCAGCTTCGACCAACAGGGGACTGAAGCTTTCTTT. This chain links TRBV11-2 with TRBJ1-1; 7 nucleotides match TRBD1. The CDR3 runs 14 residues. V lost 3 bases and J lost 5; bases outside the gene matches: 6. Germline V gene lookup returns CDR1 SGHAT and CDR2 FQNNGV.

This clone has only a few counts. The gene calls are TRBV6-1 and TRBJ1-5, with 8 bases aligning to TRBD1. With V trimmed by 6 bases and J by 4 bases, 8 bases remained unmatched. CDR1 MNHNS and CDR2 SASEGT come from the germline V gene. This CDR3 comprises 15 residues. Here the CDR3 DNA reads TGTGCCAGCAGACATGACAGGGGTGTGAATCAGCCCCAGCATTTT. Encoded protein: CASRHDRGVNQPQHF.

The chain uses TRBV27 and TRBJ2-7; 9 bases match TRBD2. Germline CDR1 reads MNHEY; CDR2 reads SMNVEV (reference sequence). V shed 9 bases, J shed 0 bases, and the junction held 6 bases outside the gene matches. The CDR3 has 14 residues. DNA of the CDR3: TGTGCCAGTGGAGCGGGAGGAAACTCCTACGAGCAGTACGTC. This translates into CASGAGGNSYEQYV.

The chain employs TRBV7-9 and TRBJ1-1; tentatively, D is TRBD1 (6 bases). V lost 11 bases to trimming and J lost 3 bases, with 28 bases between them. The CDR3 covers 17 residues. Germline CDR1 reads SEHNR; CDR2 reads FQNEAQ (reference sequence). The CDR3 DNA reads TGTGCCGTAAGCCTCCCTGGGGGGGGGCCGTTGGACACTGAAGCTTTCTTT. This sequence encodes CAVSLPGGGPLDTEAFF. Full variable domain (remainder filled in from reference TRBV7-9 and TRBJ1-1): DTGVSQNPRHKITKRGQNVTFRCDPISEHNRLYWYRQTLGQGPEFLTYFQNEAQLEKSRLLSDRFSAERPKGSFSTLEIQRTEQGDSAMYLCAVSLPGGGPLDTEAFFGQGTRLTVV.

Concerning this clone: Additional DNA sequences in this sample encode the identical CDR3. The gene calls are TRBV11-1 and TRBJ1-2; perhaps TRBD1 as D (5 bases). The CDR3 consists of 13 residues. Germline loops: CDR1 SGHAT, CDR2 FQDESV (reference sequence). V was clipped by 5 bases and J by 5 bases, with 12 bases between them. The CDR3: CASSPDKSYGYTF. CDR3 sequence (DNA): TGTGCCAGCAGCCCGGACAAGTCTTATGGCTACACCTTC. Supplemented by reference TRBV11-1 and TRBJ1-2, the full variable domain reads EAEVAQSPRYKITEKSQAVAFWCDPISGHATLYWYRQILGQGPELLVQFQDESVVDDSQLPKDRFSAERLKGVDSTLKIQPAELGDSAMYLCASSPDKSYGYTFGSGTRLTVV.